This TCR beta chain appears in the sequencing data of a study of cytomegalovirus exposure and HLA in healthy donors. As for the study in general: There were 85 million or so unique TCRs (from HLA-typed donors) in an early data release.

V dropped 4 bases and J dropped 2; count of bases not matched to a gene: 6. The length of the CDR3 is 16 residues. The germline gives CDR1 LGHNA, CDR2 YNFKEQ. The primer mix had 60 Vbeta and 13 Jbeta primers. Clones were read by immunoSEQ multiplex PCR, and TCRdb kept only the in-frame ones, dropping some. The table has about 150,000 clones, about four fifths seen once; the top ten hold 2.8%. Study-level results: Sequencing likely produced, as an artifact, a cluster of highly shared sequence variants. Across all donors, roughly uniform sequencing depth was an assumption of the presence/absence analyses. Overall, roughly 170 TCR beta chains were annotated as cytomegalovirus-associated.

With regard to this clone: As yet, its antigen is unknown.

This chain joins TRBV4-2 and TRBJ2-3; 10 nucleotides line up with TRBD2. Specimen: PBMCs. This receptor was identified in a young man in good health and CMV-seronegative. The DNA for the CDR3 is TGTGCCAGCAGCCGTAAAGCGGGGGGGGACACAGATACGCAGTATTTT. Protein: CASSRKAGGDTDTQYF.